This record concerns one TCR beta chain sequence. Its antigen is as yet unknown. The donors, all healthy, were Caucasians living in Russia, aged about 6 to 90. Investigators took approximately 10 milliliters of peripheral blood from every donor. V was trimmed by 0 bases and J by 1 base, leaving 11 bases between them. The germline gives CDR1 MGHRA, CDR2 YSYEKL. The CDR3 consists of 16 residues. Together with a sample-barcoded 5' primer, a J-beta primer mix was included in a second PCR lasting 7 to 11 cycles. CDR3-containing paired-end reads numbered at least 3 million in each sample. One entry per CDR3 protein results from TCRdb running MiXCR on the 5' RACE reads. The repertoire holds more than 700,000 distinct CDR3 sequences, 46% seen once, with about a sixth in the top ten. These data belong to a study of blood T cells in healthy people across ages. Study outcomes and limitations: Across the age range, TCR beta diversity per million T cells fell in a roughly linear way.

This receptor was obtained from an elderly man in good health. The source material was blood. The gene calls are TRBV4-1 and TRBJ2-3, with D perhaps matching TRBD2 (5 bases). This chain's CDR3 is CASSQDRGGGTDTQYF. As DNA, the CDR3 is TGCGCCAGCAGCCAAGATCGAGGAGGCGGCACAGATACGCAGTATTTT.